The present T cell receptor beta chain was sequenced within a study of T cells in Graves' hyperthyroidism and ophthalmopathy (dated by TCRdb to between 2018 and 2020). Background on the whole study: Peripheral blood was sampled at the time of initial diagnosis, prior to any treatment. To identify distinguishing TCR V-J signatures, a discovery cohort of some 100 patients was used, comprising some 45 with Graves' ophthalmopathy and around 57 with stable Graves' hyperthyroidism. An independent validation cohort of about 20 hyperthyroidism patients and about 15 patients who later progressed to ophthalmopathy tested prospective prediction of ophthalmopathy. The roughly 94 discovery patients were randomly split 7:3 into training and test sets. In several Graves' hyperthyroidism patients, the study also compared T-cell repertoires from thyroid tissue with T-cell repertoires from blood. Once sampling was done, hyperthyroidism patients were given methimazole at a starting dose of 30 mg daily, whereas ophthalmopathy patients were given high-dose intravenous methylprednisolone. The paper describes TCR Vbeta CDR3 sequencing of fewer than 150 peripheral blood samples, made up of 43 ophthalmopathy patients, approximately 73 hyperthyroidism patients and some 17 progressor patients.

About this clonotype itself: Which antigen it targets is not known. No quality values exist for individual bases; no much larger clone is one base distant.

The paper as a whole reports these results and caveats: Sample size was not statistically predetermined, and blinding of investigators to group allocation was not performed. Most expanded thyroid clonotypes (frequency above 0.001) were also found in blood, which suggests that blood repertoires may mirror thyroid immune responses. In validation, the model predicted progression to ophthalmopathy with about 71% sensitivity and less than 75% specificity, a median of 6.5 months before onset. A 13 V-J signature model separated ophthalmopathy from stable hyperthyroidism, with over 85% sensitivity and roughly 81% specificity in cross-validation and 80%/75% in testing.

Amplification of TCR beta CDR3 regions was carried out from RNA transcripts. A first-round RT-PCR of the TCR CDR3 used the HTBI primer set with the Qiagen OneStep RT-PCR kit. The libraries were constructed in a second round of multiplex PCR and then size-selected and purified. The libraries were sequenced on an Illumina HiSeq2000 using paired-end 100 bp reads. On the authors' methods: SOAPnuke was used to process the raw data, removing reads that contained adapters or uncalled bases, had a mean Phred below 15, or lacked an exact match to the constant primer or identifier. High-quality paired reads were merged using COPE v1.2.5, and each unique nucleotide sequence was defined as a clonotype. Clonotypes were aligned to IMGT TRBV, TRBD and TRBJ reference segments using MiTCR v1.1. Only V-J combinations with frequency above 0.0001, covering about 99% of repertoires, were analysed. The TCS score was defined as F50 (clonal expansion) divided by E x V (chaos), with BLOSUM62-based TCRdist calculated between CDR3 peptides within each V-J. Welch's t-statistics and random forest reduced just over 500 V-J features to fewer than 15, which were used in a naive Bayes classifier (R e1071). In TCRdb, the public reads were trimmed at Q25 with fastp and aligned with MiXCR, with productive beta chains retained. A single entry per CDR3 protein holds the most common genes and DNA from its merged rows. The V and J calls, along with clone size, are taken from TCRdb and not from the paper's own processing. In all, the sample holds about 480,000 distinct CDR3 sequences, and roughly 25% of those were seen once. The top ten constitute approximately 10% of the sample.

The CDR3 contains 12 residues, cysteine and phenylalanine counted. The DNA shown is the 36-base CDR3, in frame from base 1. V is shortened by 6 bases, J by 11 bases, and the region joining them spans 13 bases. Moderately to severely active disease, a Clinical Activity Score of at least 3, a NOSPECS grade of at least 4, and a duration under 3 months were present in ophthalmopathy patients. Patients with uncontrolled infections, other autoimmune diseases, pregnancy or lactation were excluded. Diagnoses were established on the basis of clinical symptoms, serum thyroxine and TRAb, thyroid ultrasound, and orbital computed tomography. PBMCs were separated from roughly 9.3 ml of fresh peripheral blood using Ficoll-Paque density gradient centrifugation. Total RNA was extracted with Trizol reagent, and quality was checked on an Agilent 2100 Bioanalyzer.

Input material: blood. Here the chain combines TRBV12-3 or TRBV12-4 and TRBJ2-2, with the D gene not confidently named. This receptor was taken from a woman in her 30s with Graves' ophthalmopathy. The DNA is as follows: TGTGCCAGCAGATCCGGTGTCGGAGAGCTGTTTTTT. Its amino acids are CASRSGVGELFF.